What follows is one T cell receptor (delta chain) and its context. Its specificity is unknown. The protein held in TCRdb is that of a much larger clone and does not match this DNA's translation at residue 9, likely because of a read error; the protein shown is translated from the DNA. The entry originates in a study of γδ T cells in repeated Plasmodium falciparum infection. Study-level information: Four controlled malaria infections with P. falciparum NF54 spanned 500 to 650 days.

V dropped 1 base and J dropped 2; count of bases not matched to a gene: 12. This CDR3 spans 16 amino acids. CDR1 and CDR2 (germline): GEAIGNYY, EKD. Vgamma9/Vdelta2+ and Vdelta2-negative gammadelta T cells were flow-sorted from PBMC for bulk sequencing. Study conclusions and caveats: Repeated controlled infections reportedly drove waves of new clonotype selection in Vdelta2-negative, mostly Vdelta1+, gammadelta repertoires. One small rural Malian village, predominantly a single ethnic group, supplied the cohort.

TRG and TRD sequences were obtained from every sorted gammadelta sample. TCRdb re-processed the multiplex PCR reads using CATT. This sample has about 93,000 delta-chain clones, with roughly 0.98% found just once. Sequenced sample: gamma-delta T cells from blood. The chain is built from TRDV2 and TRDJ4, with 7 bases matching TRDD3. The J gene, not given by TCRdb, was assigned here from a germline match of the nucleotide sequence. This clonotype originated in a pool of human donors (malaria-infected and uninfected, not separated). The CDR3: CACDTKAVRDTRPLIF. CDR3 coding DNA: TGTGCCTGTGACACAAAGGCTGTCAGGGATACTAGACCCCTGATCTTT.